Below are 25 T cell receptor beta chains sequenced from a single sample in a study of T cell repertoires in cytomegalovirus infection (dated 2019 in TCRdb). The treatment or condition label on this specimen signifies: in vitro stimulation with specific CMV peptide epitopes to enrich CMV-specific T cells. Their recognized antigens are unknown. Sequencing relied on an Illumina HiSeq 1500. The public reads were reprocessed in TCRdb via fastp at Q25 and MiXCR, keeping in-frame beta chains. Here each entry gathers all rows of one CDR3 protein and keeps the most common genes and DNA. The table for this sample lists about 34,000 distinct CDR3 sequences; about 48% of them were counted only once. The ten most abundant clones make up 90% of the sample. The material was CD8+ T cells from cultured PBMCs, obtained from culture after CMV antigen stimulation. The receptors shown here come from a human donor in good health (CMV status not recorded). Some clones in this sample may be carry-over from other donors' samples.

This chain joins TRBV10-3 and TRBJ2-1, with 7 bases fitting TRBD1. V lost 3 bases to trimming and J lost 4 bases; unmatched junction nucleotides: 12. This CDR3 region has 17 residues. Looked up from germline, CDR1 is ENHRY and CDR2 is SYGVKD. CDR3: CAISETTGPREYNEQFF. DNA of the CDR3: TGTGCCATCAGTGAAACGACAGGGCCGAGGGAGTACAATGAGCAGTTCTTC.

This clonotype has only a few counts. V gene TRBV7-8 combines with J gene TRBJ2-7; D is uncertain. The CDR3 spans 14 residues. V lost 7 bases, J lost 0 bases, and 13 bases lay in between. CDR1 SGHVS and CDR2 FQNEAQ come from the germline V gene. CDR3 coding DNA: TGTGCCAGCAAGTTGGGCGAAAGCTCCTACGAGCAGTACTTC. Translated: CASKLGESSYEQYF.

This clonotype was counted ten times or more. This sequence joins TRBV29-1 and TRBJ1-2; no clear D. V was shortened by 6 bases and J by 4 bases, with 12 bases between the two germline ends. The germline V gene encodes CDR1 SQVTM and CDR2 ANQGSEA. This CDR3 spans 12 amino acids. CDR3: CSVLDIFYGYTF. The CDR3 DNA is TGCAGCGTCCTTGACATATTCTATGGCTACACCTTC.

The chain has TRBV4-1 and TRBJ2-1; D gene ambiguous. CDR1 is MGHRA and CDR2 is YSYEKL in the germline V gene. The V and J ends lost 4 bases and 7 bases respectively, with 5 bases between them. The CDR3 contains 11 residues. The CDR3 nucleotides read TGCGCCAGCAGCCTTCGGAATGAGCAGTTCTTC. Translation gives CASSLRNEQFF.

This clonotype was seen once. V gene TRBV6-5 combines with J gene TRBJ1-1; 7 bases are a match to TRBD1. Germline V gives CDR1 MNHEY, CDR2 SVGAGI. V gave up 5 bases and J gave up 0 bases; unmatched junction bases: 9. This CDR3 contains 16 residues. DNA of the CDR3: TGTGCCAGCAGTCCTTCAACGGGACAGTTGAACACTGAAGCTTTCTTT. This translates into CASSPSTGQLNTEAFF.

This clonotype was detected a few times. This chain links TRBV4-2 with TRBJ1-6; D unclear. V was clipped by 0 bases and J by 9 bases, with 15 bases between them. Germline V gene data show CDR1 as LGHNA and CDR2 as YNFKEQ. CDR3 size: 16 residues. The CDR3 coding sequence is TGTGCCAGCAGCCAAGACCAAGGCGGAGGTGGTTCACCCCTCCACTTT. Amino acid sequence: CASSQDQGGGGSPLHF.

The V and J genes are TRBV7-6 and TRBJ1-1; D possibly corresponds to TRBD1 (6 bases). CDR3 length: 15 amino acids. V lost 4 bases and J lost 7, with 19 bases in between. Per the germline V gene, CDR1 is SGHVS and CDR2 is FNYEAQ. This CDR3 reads CASSWRANGQFEAFF. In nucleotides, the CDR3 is TGTGCCAGCAGCTGGAGGGCGAACGGACAGTTTGAAGCTTTCTTT.

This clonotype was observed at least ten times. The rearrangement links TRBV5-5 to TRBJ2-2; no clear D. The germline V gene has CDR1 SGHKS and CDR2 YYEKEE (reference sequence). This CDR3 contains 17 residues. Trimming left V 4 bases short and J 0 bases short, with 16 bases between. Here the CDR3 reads CASSRVGSQTNTGELFF. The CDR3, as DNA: TGTGCCAGCAGCAGAGTAGGTAGTCAGACGAACACCGGGGAGCTGTTTTTT.

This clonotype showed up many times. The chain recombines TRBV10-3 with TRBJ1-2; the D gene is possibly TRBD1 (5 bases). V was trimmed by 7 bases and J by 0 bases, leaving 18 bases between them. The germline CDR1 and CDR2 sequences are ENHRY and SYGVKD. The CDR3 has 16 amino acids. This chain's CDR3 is CAINGGSMQTNYGYTF. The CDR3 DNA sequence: TGTGCCATCAATGGGGGGAGCATGCAAACTAACTATGGCTACACCTTC.

CDR3 sequence (DNA): TGTGCCAGCAGCTCCGTAGGGAATGAGCAGTTCTTC. It is translated as CASSSVGNEQFF. The rearrangement joins TRBV11-3 to TRBJ2-1; D uncertain. Trimming left V 4 bases short and J 7 bases short, with 8 bases between. The CDR3 runs 12 residues. CDR1 and CDR2 from the germline V gene are SGHNT and YENEEA.

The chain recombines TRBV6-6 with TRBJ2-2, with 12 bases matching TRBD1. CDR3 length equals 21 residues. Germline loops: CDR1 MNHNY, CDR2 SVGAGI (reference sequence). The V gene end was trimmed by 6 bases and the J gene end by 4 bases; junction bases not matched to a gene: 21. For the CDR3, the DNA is TGTGCCAGCAGCCCTTACCCCGGGACAGGGGGCTCCCGAGTCGGCACCGGGGAGCTGTTTTTT. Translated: CASSPYPGTGGSRVGTGELFF.

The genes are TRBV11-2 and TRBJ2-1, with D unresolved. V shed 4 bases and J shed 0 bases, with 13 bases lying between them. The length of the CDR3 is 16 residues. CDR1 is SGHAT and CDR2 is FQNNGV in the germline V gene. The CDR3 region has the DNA TGTGCCAGCAGCTCGCCCCTAAGGAGCTCCTACAATGAGCAGTTCTTC. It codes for CASSSPLRSSYNEQFF.

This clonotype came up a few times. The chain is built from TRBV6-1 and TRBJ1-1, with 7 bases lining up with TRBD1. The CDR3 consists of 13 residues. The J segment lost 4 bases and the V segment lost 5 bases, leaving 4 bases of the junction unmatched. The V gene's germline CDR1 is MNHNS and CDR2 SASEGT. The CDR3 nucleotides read TGTGCCAGCAGTCGACAGGGATCCACTGAAGCTTTCTTT. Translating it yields CASSRQGSTEAFF.

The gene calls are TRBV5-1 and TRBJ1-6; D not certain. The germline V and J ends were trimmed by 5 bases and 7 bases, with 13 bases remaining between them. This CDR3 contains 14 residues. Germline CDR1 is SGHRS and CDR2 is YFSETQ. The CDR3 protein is CASRRQSGNSPLHF. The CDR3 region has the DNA TGCGCCAGCAGGCGGCAATCAGGAAATTCACCCCTCCACTTT.

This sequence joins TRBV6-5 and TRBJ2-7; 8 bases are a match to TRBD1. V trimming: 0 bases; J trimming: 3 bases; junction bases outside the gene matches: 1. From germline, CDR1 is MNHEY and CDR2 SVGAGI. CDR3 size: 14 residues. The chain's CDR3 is CASSYSGQGYEQYF. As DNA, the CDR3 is TGTGCCAGCAGTTACTCCGGACAGGGCTACGAGCAGTACTTC.

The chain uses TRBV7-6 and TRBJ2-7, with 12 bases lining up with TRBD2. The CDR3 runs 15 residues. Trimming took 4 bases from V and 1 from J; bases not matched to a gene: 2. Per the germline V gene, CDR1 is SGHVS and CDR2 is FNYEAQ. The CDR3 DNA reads TGTGCCAGCAGCTGGACTAGCGGGAATTCCTACGAGCAGTACTTC. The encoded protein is CASSWTSGNSYEQYF.

In DNA form, the CDR3 reads TGTGCCAGCAGCGGCCGAGACAGGGGCAGCACAGATACGCAGTATTTT. It specifies CASSGRDRGSTDTQYF. The V and J genes are TRBV5-6 and TRBJ2-3; TRBD1 aligns across 8 bases. The CDR3 totals 16 residues. CDR1 and CDR2 (germline): SGHDT, YYEEEE. V lost 4 bases to trimming and J lost 0 bases; unmatched junction nucleotides: 7.

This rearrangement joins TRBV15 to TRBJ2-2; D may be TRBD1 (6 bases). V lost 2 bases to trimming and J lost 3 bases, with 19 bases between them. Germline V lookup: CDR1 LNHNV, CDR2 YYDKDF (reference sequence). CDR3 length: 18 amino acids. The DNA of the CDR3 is TGTGCCACCAGCAGATATAGCCGGGACACAACTGACACCGGGGAGCTGTTTTTT. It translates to CATSRYSRDTTDTGELFF.

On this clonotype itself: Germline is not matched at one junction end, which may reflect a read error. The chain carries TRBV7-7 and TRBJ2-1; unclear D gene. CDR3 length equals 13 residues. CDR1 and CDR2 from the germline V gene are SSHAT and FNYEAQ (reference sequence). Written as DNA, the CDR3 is TGTGCTAGCAGCTTAGAACTTACCAATGAGCAGTTCTTC. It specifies CASSLELTNEQFF.

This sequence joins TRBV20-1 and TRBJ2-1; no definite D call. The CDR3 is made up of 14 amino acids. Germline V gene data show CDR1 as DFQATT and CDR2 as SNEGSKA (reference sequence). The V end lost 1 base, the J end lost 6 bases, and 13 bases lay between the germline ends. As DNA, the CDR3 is TGCAGTGCTAGAGCCCCTGATGCGCGCAATGAGCAGTTCTTC. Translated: CSARAPDARNEQFF.

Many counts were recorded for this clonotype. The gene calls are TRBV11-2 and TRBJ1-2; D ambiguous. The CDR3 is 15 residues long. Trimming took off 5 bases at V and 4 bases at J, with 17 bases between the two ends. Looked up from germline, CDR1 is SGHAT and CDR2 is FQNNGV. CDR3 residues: CASSHPRIFSYGYTF. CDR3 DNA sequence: TGTGCCAGCAGCCACCCCAGGATCTTTAGCTATGGCTACACCTTC.

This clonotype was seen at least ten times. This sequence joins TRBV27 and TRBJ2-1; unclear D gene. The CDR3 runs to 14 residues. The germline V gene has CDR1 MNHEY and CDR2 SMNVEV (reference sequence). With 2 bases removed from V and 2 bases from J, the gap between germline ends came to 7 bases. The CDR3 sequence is CASSLTPAYNEQFF. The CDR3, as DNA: TGTGCCAGCAGTTTAACGCCAGCCTACAATGAGCAGTTCTTC.

In nucleotides, the CDR3 is TGTGCCAGCAGCCCTAGCCGAGGGACAGGGGAACATAATTCACCCCTCCACTTT. It codes for CASSPSRGTGEHNSPLHF. The V call is TRBV7-9, the J call TRBJ1-6; TRBD1 agrees at 10 bases. Germline V gene sequence: CDR1 SEHNR, CDR2 FQNEAQ (reference sequence). Unmatched junction bases numbered 12, after V lost 5 bases and J lost 5 bases. The CDR3 is 18 amino acids.

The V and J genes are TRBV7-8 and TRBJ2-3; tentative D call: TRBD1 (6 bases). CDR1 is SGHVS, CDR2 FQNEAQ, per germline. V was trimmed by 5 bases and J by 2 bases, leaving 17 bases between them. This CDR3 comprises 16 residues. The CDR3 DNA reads TGTGCCAGCAGCGACGCAACCACAGGGAACACAGATACGCAGTATTTT. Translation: CASSDATTGNTDTQYF.

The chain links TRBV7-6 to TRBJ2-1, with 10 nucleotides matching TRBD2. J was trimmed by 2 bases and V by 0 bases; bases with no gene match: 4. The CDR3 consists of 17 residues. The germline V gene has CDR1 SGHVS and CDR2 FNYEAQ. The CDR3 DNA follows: TGTGCCAGCAGCTTAGCCTTTAGCGGGGGGACCTACAATGAGCAGTTCTTC. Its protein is CASSLAFSGGTYNEQFF. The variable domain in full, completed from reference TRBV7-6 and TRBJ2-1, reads GAGVSQSPRYKVTKRGQDVALRCDPISGHVSLYWYRQALGQGPEFLTYFNYEAQQDKSGLPNDRFSAERPEGSISTLTIQRTEQRDSAMYRCASSLAFSGGTYNEQFFGPGTRLTVL.